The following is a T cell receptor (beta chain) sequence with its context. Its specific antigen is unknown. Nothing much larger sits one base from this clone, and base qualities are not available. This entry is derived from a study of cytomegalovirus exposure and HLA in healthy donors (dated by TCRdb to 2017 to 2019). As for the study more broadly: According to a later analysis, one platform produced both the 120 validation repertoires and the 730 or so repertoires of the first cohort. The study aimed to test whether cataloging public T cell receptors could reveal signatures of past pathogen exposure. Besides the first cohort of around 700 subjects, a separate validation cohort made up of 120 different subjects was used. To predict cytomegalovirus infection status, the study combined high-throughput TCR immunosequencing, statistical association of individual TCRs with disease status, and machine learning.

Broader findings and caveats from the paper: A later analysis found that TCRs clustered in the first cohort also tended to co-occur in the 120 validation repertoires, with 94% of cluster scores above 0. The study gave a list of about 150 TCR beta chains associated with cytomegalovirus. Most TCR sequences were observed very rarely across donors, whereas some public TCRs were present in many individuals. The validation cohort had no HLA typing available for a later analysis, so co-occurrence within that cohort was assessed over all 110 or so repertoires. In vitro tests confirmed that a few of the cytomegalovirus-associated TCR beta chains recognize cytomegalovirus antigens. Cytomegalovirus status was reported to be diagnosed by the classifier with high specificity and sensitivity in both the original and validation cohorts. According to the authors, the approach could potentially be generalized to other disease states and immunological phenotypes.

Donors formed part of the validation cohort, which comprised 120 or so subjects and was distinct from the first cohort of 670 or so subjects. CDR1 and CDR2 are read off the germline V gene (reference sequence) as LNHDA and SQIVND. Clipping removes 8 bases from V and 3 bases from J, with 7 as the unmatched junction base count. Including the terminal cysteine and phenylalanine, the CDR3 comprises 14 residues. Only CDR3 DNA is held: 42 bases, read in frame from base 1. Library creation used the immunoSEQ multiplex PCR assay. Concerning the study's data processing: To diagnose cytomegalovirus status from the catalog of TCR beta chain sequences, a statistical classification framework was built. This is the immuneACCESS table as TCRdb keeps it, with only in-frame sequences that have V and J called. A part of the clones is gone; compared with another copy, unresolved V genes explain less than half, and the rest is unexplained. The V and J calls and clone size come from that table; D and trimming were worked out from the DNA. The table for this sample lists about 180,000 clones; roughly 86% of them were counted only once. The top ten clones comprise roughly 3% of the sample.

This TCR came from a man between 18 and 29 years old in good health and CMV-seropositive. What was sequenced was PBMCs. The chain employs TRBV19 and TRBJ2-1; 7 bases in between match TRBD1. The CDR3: CASGPQGRYNEQFF. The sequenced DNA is TGTGCCAGTGGACCACAGGGGCGCTACAATGAGCAGTTCTTC.